This T cell receptor beta chain appears in the sequencing data of a study of T cell changes during pregnancy in multiple sclerosis. Repertoires were generated with immunoSEQ multiplex PCR, while TCRdb's copy carries only in-frame clones and drops some. The sample holds about 44,000 clones, roughly 90% seen once. CDR3 length equals 16 residues. Germline V gene sequence: CDR1 SGHDT, CDR2 YYEEEE. The ends were cut back, 0 bases at V and 1 base at J, with 8 bases in the middle. This sequence was found in a female donor with multiple sclerosis, enrolled in a pregnancy study. J is TRBJ2-6 and V is TRBV5-6; D is unclear. This sample comprised CD4+ T cells from peripheral blood mononuclear cells, obtained in the first trimester of pregnancy. In nucleotides, the CDR3 is TGTGCCAGCAGCTTGGCTAGTCTATCTGGGGCCAACGTCCTGACTTTC. The encoded protein is CASSLASLSGANVLTF.